These 19 T cell receptor beta chains were sequenced from one sample in a study of cytomegalovirus exposure and HLA in healthy donors. The PCR was carried out with 60 Vbeta primers and 13 Jbeta primers. Sequencing used immunoSEQ multiplex PCR; TCRdb keeps in-frame clones, though not all of them. Altogether about 160,000 clones are present, around 79% being singletons, with the ten largest covering approximately 4.5%. The sequenced material came from PBMCs. These receptors were taken from a man in his forties in good health and CMV-seronegative.

This sequence joins TRBV18 and TRBJ2-2; D uncertain. CDR3 length: 15 amino acids. Trimming took 2 bases from V and 1 from J, leaving 8 bases between them. Germline loops: CDR1 KGHSH, CDR2 LQKENI. The CDR3 region has the DNA TGTGCCAGCTCACCAATCAGACAGAACACCGGGGAGCTGTTTTTT. This translates into CASSPIRQNTGELFF.

A few counts support this clone. J is TRBJ1-2 and V is TRBV5-1, with 7 positions matching TRBD1. In germline, CDR1 is SGHRS, CDR2 YFSETQ. Trimming at V came to 4 bases and at J to 7 bases, leaving 4 bases not matched to a gene. The CDR3 extends over 12 amino acids. The CDR3 DNA is TGCGCCAGCAGCCTCGGGACAGCTGGCTACACCTTC. Protein product: CASSLGTAGYTF.

V gene TRBV28 combines with J gene TRBJ1-2; a possible D gene is TRBD1 (5 bases). The ends were cut back, 5 bases at V and 4 bases at J, with 14 bases in the middle. This CDR3 contains 14 residues. Germline values: CDR1 MDHEN, CDR2 SYDVKM. CDR3 sequence reads: CASSQGLSTYGYTF. The CDR3 DNA reads TGTGCCAGCAGTCAGGGACTTTCGACCTATGGCTACACCTTC.

The chain carries TRBV6-1 and TRBJ1-2, with a tentative D call TRBD1 (6 bases). V lost 4 bases and J 8 bases, leaving 29 bases between the germline ends. From germline, CDR1 is MNHNS and CDR2 SASEGT. The CDR3 has 18 amino acids. CDR3 DNA sequence: TGTGCCAGCAGTGTGGGGGGGGCGGGGTTCCGGCCGGCGGGAGGCTACACCTTC. Translating gives CASSVGGAGFRPAGGYTF.

The chain recombines TRBV7-2 with TRBJ2-7; 11 bases match TRBD1. The CDR3 has 16 amino acids. The germline gives CDR1 SGHTA, CDR2 FQGNSA. V was clipped by 5 bases and J by 0 bases; unmatched bases: 6. CDR3 bases: TGTGCCAGCAGCGGTTGGACAGGGGGCAACTCCTACGAGCAGTACTTC. Translating gives CASSGWTGGNSYEQYF.

This clone was detected only a few times. This rearrangement joins TRBV2 to TRBJ2-2; tentative D call: TRBD1 (7 bases). Germline-derived CDR1 and CDR2 are SNHLY and FYNNEI. CDR3 size: 14 residues. Deletions cut 11 bases from V and 0 bases from J, with 13 bases between. The CDR3 DNA is TGTGCCGGAGGGGGCGGCGCGAACACCGGGGAGCTGTTTTTT. Translation gives CAGGGGANTGELFF.

The rearrangement links TRBV6-1 to TRBJ1-4, with D hard to call. The CDR3 contains 14 residues. The germline V and J ends were trimmed by 6 bases and 7 bases, with 15 bases remaining between them. The germline V gene has CDR1 MNHNS and CDR2 SASEGT. CDR3 loop: CASSYQEASEKLFF. CDR3 coding DNA: TGTGCCAGCAGCTACCAGGAGGCAAGTGAAAAACTGTTTTTT.

V and J are TRBV9 and TRBJ2-1; TRBD2 matches 13 bases. Per germline, CDR1 SGDLS and CDR2 YYNGEE. This CDR3 is 15 amino acids long. Trimming took 0 bases from V and 7 from J; bases not matched to a gene: 1. CDR3 amino acids: CASSVETSGRNEQFF. The CDR3 coding sequence is TGTGCCAGCAGCGTAGAGACTAGCGGGAGGAATGAGCAGTTCTTC.

The chain combines TRBV27 with TRBJ1-2, with 8 bases lining up with TRBD1. The CDR3 is made up of 14 amino acids. V lost 8 bases to trimming and J lost 8 bases; unmatched junction nucleotides: 13. CDR1 MNHEY and CDR2 SMNVEV come from the germline V gene (reference sequence). CDR3 region: CASGRAGGVGGYTF. The CDR3 coding sequence is TGTGCCAGCGGGAGGGCAGGGGGCGTCGGAGGCTACACCTTC.

The rearrangement links TRBV18 to TRBJ2-7; TRBD1 might be the D (6 bases). This CDR3 contains 14 residues. V lost 6 bases to trimming and J lost 6 bases, with 18 bases between them. The V gene's germline CDR1 is KGHSH and CDR2 LQKENI. CDR3 loop: CASSQQGWLGEQYF. The CDR3 DNA is TGTGCCAGCTCCCAACAGGGTTGGTTGGGCGAGCAGTACTTC.

The CDR3 bases are TGTGCCAGCAGCCGTACGGACGGACTCACCTACGAGCAGTACTTC. It codes for CASSRTDGLTYEQYF. The chain links TRBV7-9 to TRBJ2-7; possibly TRBD2 for D (5 bases). The CDR3 spans 15 residues. Deletions cut 5 bases from V and 2 bases from J, with 16 bases between. The germline V gene has CDR1 SEHNR and CDR2 FQNEAQ (reference sequence).

A remark on this clone: Its ends do not fully match the called genes, so a read error is possible. This rearrangement joins TRBV7-9 to TRBJ1-1; 7 bases map to TRBD1. This CDR3 is built from 16 residues. Germline lookup yields CDR1 SEHNR and CDR2 FQNEAQ (reference sequence). The CDR3 bases are TGTTCCAGCAGCTTATTATCAACAGGGGCGAACACTGAAGCTTTCTTT. Protein sequence: CSSSLLSTGANTEAFF.

The chain recombines TRBV29-1 with TRBJ1-2; maybe TRBD1 (6 bases). Germline assignment: CDR1 SQVTM and CDR2 ANQGSEA. The CDR3 contains 12 residues. This CDR3 reads CSVGRGAYGYTF. The CDR3 DNA reads TGCAGTGTGGGGCGGGGGGCCTATGGCTACACCTTC.

This chain joins TRBV29-1 and TRBJ2-2; TRBD2 matches 15 bases. Germline values: CDR1 SQVTM, CDR2 ANQGSEA. The CDR3 consists of 17 residues. V lost 4 bases to trimming and J lost 2 bases; unmatched junction nucleotides: 5. Here the CDR3 DNA reads TGCAGCGTTGCCGGACTAGCGGGGGGGCTAAACACCGGGGAGCTGTTTTTT. Protein product: CSVAGLAGGLNTGELFF.

The chain employs TRBV2 and TRBJ2-2; a weak D match, TRBD1 (6 bases). The V gene's germline CDR1 is SNHLY and CDR2 FYNNEI. The CDR3 spans 13 residues. Trimming removed 5 bases from V and 6 bases from J, with 10 bases in between. CDR3 loop: CASSYRVSGELFF. The CDR3 coding sequence is TGTGCCAGCAGTTACAGGGTTTCCGGGGAGCTGTTTTTT. Combining the CDR3 with reference TRBV2 and TRBJ2-2 gives the whole variable domain EPEVTQTPSHQVTQMGQEVILRCVPISNHLYFYWYRQILGQKVEFLVSFYNNEISEKSEIFDDQFSVERPDGSNFTLKIRSTKLEDSAMYFCASSYRVSGELFFGEGSRLTVL.

This clone came up once. The CDR3 DNA follows: TGCAGCGCCCGCCGTCAGCGGGACACTGAAGCTTTCTTT. It codes for CSARRQRDTEAFF. This chain connects TRBV29-1 to TRBJ1-1; D is unclear. CDR1 is SQVTM and CDR2 is ANQGSEA in the germline V gene. V was shortened by 7 bases and J by 3 bases, with 15 bases between the two germline ends. The CDR3 loop spans 13 amino acids.

The rearrangement uses TRBV6-5 and TRBJ1-5; D not certain. The CDR3 totals 15 residues. Per germline, CDR1 MNHEY and CDR2 SVGAGI. V dropped 0 bases and J dropped 5 bases, with 11 bases sitting between them. CDR3 region: CASSYSWGVDQPQHF. The CDR3 DNA follows: TGTGCCAGCAGTTACTCTTGGGGAGTGGATCAGCCCCAGCATTTT.

This chain uses TRBV28 with TRBJ1-2, with TRBD1 identical over 9 bases. This CDR3 is built from 13 residues. J gave up 7 bases and V 6 bases, and 6 bases lay outside the gene matches. In germline, CDR1 is MDHEN, CDR2 SYDVKM. CDR3: CASRAGTGSGYTF. The CDR3 DNA reads TGTGCCAGCAGGGCTGGGACAGGGAGTGGCTACACCTTC.

V gene TRBV9 combines with J gene TRBJ2-2, with 9 bases identical to TRBD1. The V gene's germline CDR1 is SGDLS and CDR2 YYNGEE. Unmatched junction bases numbered 7, after V lost 4 bases and J lost 6 bases. The CDR3 is 15 amino acids. The CDR3 is CASSLRDRVAGELFF. The CDR3 nucleotides are TGTGCCAGCAGCCTCCGGGACAGGGTGGCCGGGGAGCTGTTTTTT.